This T cell receptor beta chain was sequenced for a study of CD8+CD57+ T cells in acquired aplastic anemia. Looking at the study overall: The average for DNA from sorted CD4+ and CD8+ cells was 3 to 4 ug.

General study findings and limits: The number of CD8+ CDR3 sequences shared by patients and controls was twenty-nine.

Selection for sequencing was limited to patients who had shown CD8+CD57+ cell expansion by flow cytometry. All patients had severe acquired aplastic anemia. Therapy had not been given to patients before blood sampling. Remarks on this clonotype: As yet, its antigen is unknown.

Genomic DNA, the template, was used for profiling of the TCR beta VDJ and CDR3. TCRdb reanalysed the reads using MiXCR and keeps one entry per CDR3 protein. The table lists about 58,000 distinct CDR3 sequences, approximately 50% of them singletons, with about 15% in the top ten. This CDR3 has 15 residues. With V trimmed by 0 bases and J by 2 bases, 1 base remained unmatched. The germline V gene encodes CDR1 SEHNR and CDR2 FQNEAQ (reference sequence). V and J are TRBV7-9 and TRBJ1-2; 9 positions match TRBD1. This sequence originates from a human donor with aplastic anemia. Sequencing was carried out using sorted CD4+, CD8+, or CD8+CD57+ T cells (not recorded which) from PBMCs. CDR3 protein: CASSLADRGNYGYTF. The CDR3 coding sequence is TGTGCCAGCAGCTTAGCCGACAGGGGGAACTATGGCTACACCTTC.